Below, one TCR beta chain is given with its context. Per germline, CDR1 LNHDA and CDR2 SQIVND (reference sequence). This CDR3 region has 17 residues. The V end was cut by 7 bases, the J end by 0 bases, with 18 bases between. Participants were aged roughly 18 to 95 years, lived in some 23 US areas, and enrolled virtually. Researchers sorted participants into cohorts using their self-reported clinical history. These data belong to a study of blood T cell repertoires in COVID-19. The table came from immunoSEQ multiplex PCR; TCRdb's copy has only in-frame clones and leaves some out. The sample carries about 230,000 clones, 70% to 90% recorded once.

The sample was PBMCs or T cells enriched from blood (not recorded which). The chain couples TRBV19 to TRBJ1-4; D unclear. This clonotype was obtained from a woman between 40 and 55 years old with acute COVID-19. CDR3 sequence reads: CASTHRVAPTTNEKLFF. The CDR3 DNA follows: TGTGCCAGTACCCATCGGGTCGCCCCGACAACTAATGAAAAACTGTTTTTT.